This passage covers 21 T cell receptor beta chains from one sample sequenced in a study of T-cell reconstitution after alpha-beta-depleted transplantation in children. During its preparation, the TCRbeta library received unique molecular identifiers. TCRdb reanalysed the PCR reads using MiXCR and keeps one entry per CDR3 protein. The sample has 900,000 or so distinct CDR3 sequences; roughly 15% are singletons. This specimen consisted of PBMCs, mostly from graft donor cells, obtained 360 days after TCRalphabeta/CD19-depleted stem cell transplant. The origin of the receptors is a male patient aged 10 to 17 who had a stem cell transplant for acute lymphoblastic leukemia, so the T cells may come from the graft donor.

This clonotype was recorded a few times. The chain recombines TRBV29-1 with TRBJ2-1; 8 positions match TRBD1. V lost 6 bases, J lost 0 bases, and 7 bases stayed unmatched. This CDR3 region has 15 residues. The V gene's germline CDR1 is SQVTM and CDR2 ANQGSEA. DNA for the CDR3: TGCAGCGTCAGGCAGGGGGCGAGCTCCTACAATGAGCAGTTCTTC. Amino acids: CSVRQGASSYNEQFF.

This clonotype was seen more than once but under ten times. The chain joins TRBV29-1 to TRBJ2-6, with a weak D call TRBD1 (6 bases). CDR1 is SQVTM and CDR2 is ANQGSEA in the germline V gene. The CDR3 spans 14 residues. Trimming took 6 bases from V and 4 from J, leaving 13 bases between them. The CDR3 DNA reads as TGCAGCGTGCACAGGGTTTCAGGGGCCAACGTCCTGACTTTC. Amino acid sequence: CSVHRVSGANVLTF.

This clonotype was observed a few times. This chain connects TRBV7-8 to TRBJ2-5, with 12 bases fitting TRBD2. The CDR3 spans 16 residues. Germline V lookup: CDR1 SGHVS, CDR2 FQNEAQ. The junction had 5 bases not matched to a gene; V was cut back by 1 base and J by 5 bases. CDR3 DNA sequence: TGTGCCAGCAGCTTAGAACTAGCGGGAGGTACGGAGACCCAGTACTTC. Residues: CASSLELAGGTETQYF.

V and J are TRBV15 and TRBJ1-6; the D gene is possibly TRBD1 (6 bases). CDR3 size: 14 residues. V was cut by 7 bases and J by 10 bases, with 17 bases left in between. Per the germline V gene, CDR1 is LNHNV and CDR2 is YYDKDF (reference sequence). The CDR3 nucleotides are TGTGCCACCAACCTAGGGACGCAGGGGTCACCCCTCCACTTT. Its translation: CATNLGTQGSPLHF.

The chain combines TRBV6-1 with TRBJ2-7, with 8 nucleotides matching TRBD2. Looked up from germline, CDR1 is MNHNS and CDR2 is SASEGT. The ends lost 7 bases at V and 1 base at J; junction bases unmatched: 6. This CDR3 has 14 residues. Written as DNA, the CDR3 is TGTGCCAGCAACCCCCTAGCGGGTTCCTACGAGCAGTACTTC. Residues: CASNPLAGSYEQYF.

The rearrangement joins TRBV10-3 to TRBJ2-5; D gene unclear. This CDR3 contains 13 residues. Deletions cut 7 bases from V and 2 bases from J, with 11 bases between. Germline-derived CDR1 and CDR2 are ENHRY and SYGVKD. CDR3 DNA sequence: TGTGCCATCAAGGGCGCCTCACAAGAGACCCAGTACTTC. Its protein product is CAIKGASQETQYF.

The gene calls are TRBV18 and TRBJ2-7; 14 nucleotides agree with TRBD2. The CDR3 loop spans 14 amino acids. Trimming took 3 bases from V and 11 from J; bases not matched to a gene: 6. Germline CDR1 is KGHSH and CDR2 is LQKENI. The CDR3 loop reads CASSPGLAGVGKYF. CDR3 sequence (DNA): TGTGCCAGCTCACCGGGACTAGCGGGAGTGGGAAAGTACTTC. The full variable domain, completed using reference TRBV18 and TRBJ2-7, is NAGVMQNPRHLVRRRGQEARLRCSPMKGHSHVYWYRQLPEEGLKFMVYLQKENIIDESGMPKERFSAEFPKEGPSILRIQQVVRGDSAAYFCASSPGLAGVGKYFGPGTRLTVT.

This clonotype has a handful of counts. This rearrangement joins TRBV19 to TRBJ1-5, with 10 bases fitting TRBD1. This CDR3 region has 17 residues. V dropped 3 bases and J dropped 1; count of bases not matched to a gene: 6. Germline V lookup: CDR1 LNHDA, CDR2 SQIVND (reference sequence). CDR3 nucleotides: TGTGCCAGTAGTATGGGGGACAGGGGAGGGAGCAATCAGCCCCAGCATTTT. Its protein product is CASSMGDRGGSNQPQHF.

This clonotype was recorded at least ten times. The J gene is TRBJ2-2, the V gene TRBV2; D perhaps matches TRBD2 (7 bases). CDR3 size: 15 residues. Germline V gives CDR1 SNHLY, CDR2 FYNNEI. V shed 6 bases and J shed 0 bases, with 11 bases lying between them. In DNA form, the CDR3 reads TGTGCCAGCAGGCGGGGGCTATCGAACACCGGGGAGCTGTTTTTT. This gives the protein CASRRGLSNTGELFF.

This clonotype was recorded many times. This rearrangement joins TRBV6-6 to TRBJ2-2; unclear D gene. Trimming removed 10 bases at V and 6 bases at J, with 12 bases between. Germline CDR1 and CDR2: MNHNY and SVGAGI (reference sequence). This CDR3 has 12 amino acids. The CDR3 coding sequence is TGTGCCATCCGGGTCGGGTCCGGGGAGCTGTTTTTT. Residues: CAIRVGSGELFF.

This clonotype appeared a few times. The chain uses TRBV19 and TRBJ1-1; D remains unclear. The ends were cut back, 0 bases at V and 4 bases at J, with 6 bases in the middle. The CDR3 runs 13 residues. CDR1 LNHDA and CDR2 SQIVND come from the germline V gene (reference sequence). CDR3 residues: CASSIDLGTEAFF. The CDR3 DNA follows: TGTGCCAGTAGTATAGATCTGGGCACTGAAGCTTTCTTT. The full variable domain, completed using reference TRBV19 and TRBJ1-1, is DGGITQSPKYLFRKEGQNVTLSCEQNLNHDAMYWYRQDPGQGLRLIYYSQIVNDFQKGDIAEGYSVSREKKESFPLTVTSAQKNPTAFYLCASSIDLGTEAFFGQGTRLTVV.

This chain joins TRBV9 and TRBJ2-3; no reliable D call. This CDR3 spans 15 amino acids. The germline gives CDR1 SGDLS, CDR2 YYNGEE. V dropped 2 bases and J dropped 1 base, with 11 bases sitting between them. The CDR3 nucleotides are TGTGCCAGCAGCGTCCGGCCAGGCGGCACAGATACGCAGTATTTT. It translates to CASSVRPGGTDTQYF.

The chain has TRBV5-8 and TRBJ1-1; D call uncertain. Deletions cut 7 bases from V and 1 base from J, with 20 bases between. The CDR3 is 16 residues long. CDR1 is SGHTS and CDR2 is YDEGEE in the germline V gene. The DNA for the CDR3 is TGTGCCAGCTGTAAAGGTCGACGCGGACCGAACACTGAAGCTTTCTTT. Its translation is CASCKGRRGPNTEAFF.

This clonotype was detected a few times. This chain connects TRBV12-3 or TRBV12-4 to TRBJ2-7; D is unresolved. Between the trimmed V and J ends, which lost 7 bases and 3 bases, there was a span of 10 bases. The CDR3 loop spans 12 amino acids. CDR3 protein: CASTIDNYEQYF. The CDR3 DNA follows: TGTGCCAGCACCATCGACAACTACGAGCAGTACTTC.

This clonotype was observed a handful of times. CDR3 nucleotides: TGTGCCACCAGCCCGCGACTAGCGGGAGCCCAAGAGACCCAGTACTTC. It specifies CATSPRLAGAQETQYF. This rearrangement joins TRBV15 to TRBJ2-5, with 12 bases matching TRBD2. V gave up 5 bases and J gave up 1 base; unmatched junction bases: 5. The CDR3 extends over 16 amino acids. The germline CDR1 and CDR2 sequences are LNHNV and YYDKDF (reference sequence).

The V and J genes are TRBV6-1 and TRBJ2-7; weak D call: TRBD2 (6 bases). Looked up from germline, CDR1 is MNHNS and CDR2 is SASEGT. The CDR3 runs to 17 residues. V was trimmed by 5 bases and J by 0 bases, leaving 20 bases between them. The CDR3 DNA follows: TGTGCCAGCAGTCCCCTGGGCGGGACGTTGAGCTCCTACGAGCAGTACTTC. This encodes CASSPLGGTLSSYEQYF.

The chain recombines TRBV27 with TRBJ2-1, with 9 bases matching TRBD1. Germline CDR1 MNHEY, CDR2 SMNVEV (reference sequence). V shed 0 bases, J shed 7 bases, and the junction held 1 base outside the gene matches. This CDR3 spans 14 amino acids. This CDR3 is CASSLSTGGNEQFF. The CDR3 DNA reads TGTGCCAGCAGTTTATCGACAGGGGGAAATGAGCAGTTCTTC.

This sequence joins TRBV7-6 and TRBJ2-3; D gene unclear. The ends were cut back, 2 bases at V and 3 bases at J, with 12 bases in the middle. CDR1 is SGHVS, CDR2 FNYEAQ, per germline. The CDR3 sequence is 15 residues long. This chain's CDR3 is CASSLTRLGTDTQYF. CDR3 sequence (DNA): TGTGCCAGCAGCTTAACCCGGCTTGGGACAGATACGCAGTATTTT.

The chain employs TRBV4-2 and TRBJ1-1; 9 positions match TRBD1. This CDR3 is 14 amino acids long. The junction had 6 bases not matched to a gene; V was cut back by 2 bases and J by 8 bases. Germline lookup yields CDR1 LGHNA and CDR2 YNFKEQ. CDR3 in DNA: TGTGCCAGCAGCCAAAACAGGGGGCGCGAGGAAGCTTTCTTT. Its protein is CASSQNRGREEAFF.

This clonotype has only a few counts. This chain uses TRBV18 with TRBJ1-1; D gene unclear. The V gene lost 4 bases and the J gene lost 4 bases, with 13 bases spanning the gap. CDR1 is KGHSH, CDR2 LQKENI, per germline. CDR3 length equals 14 residues. The CDR3, as DNA: TGTGCCAGCTCACGTACTGACGGGCTCACTGAAGCTTTCTTT. Translation: CASSRTDGLTEAFF.

The chain joins TRBV29-1 to TRBJ1-3, with a possible D match to TRBD1 (5 bases). The CDR3 contains 13 residues. V lost 6 bases and J 0 bases, leaving 9 bases between the germline ends. Germline loops: CDR1 SQVTM, CDR2 ANQGSEA. The CDR3, as DNA: TGCAGCGTCGGGGCCTACTCTGGAAACACCATATATTTT. Amino acids: CSVGAYSGNTIYF. The full variable domain, completed using reference TRBV29-1 and TRBJ1-3, is SAVISQKPSRDICQRGTSLTIQCQVDSQVTMMFWYRQQPGQSLTLIATANQGSEATYESGFVIDKFPISRPNLTFSTLTVSNMSPEDSSIYLCSVGAYSGNTIYFGEGSWLTVV.